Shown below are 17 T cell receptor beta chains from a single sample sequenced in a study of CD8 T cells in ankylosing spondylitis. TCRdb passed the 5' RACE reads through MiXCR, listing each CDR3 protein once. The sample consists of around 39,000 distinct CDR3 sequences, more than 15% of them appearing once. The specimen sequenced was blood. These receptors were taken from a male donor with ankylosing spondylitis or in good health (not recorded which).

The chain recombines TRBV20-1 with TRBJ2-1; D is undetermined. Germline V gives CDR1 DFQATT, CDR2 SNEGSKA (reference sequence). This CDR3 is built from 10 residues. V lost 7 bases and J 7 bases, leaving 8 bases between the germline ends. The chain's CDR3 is CSVWGNEQFF. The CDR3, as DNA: TGCAGTGTTTGGGGTAATGAGCAGTTCTTC.

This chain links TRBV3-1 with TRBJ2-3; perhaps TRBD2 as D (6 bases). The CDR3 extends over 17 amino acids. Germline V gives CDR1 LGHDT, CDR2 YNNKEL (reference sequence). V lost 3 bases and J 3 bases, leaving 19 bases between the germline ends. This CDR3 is CASSQRGLTRTTDTQYF. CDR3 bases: TGTGCCAGCAGCCAGAGGGGACTTACCCGAACGACAGATACGCAGTATTTT.

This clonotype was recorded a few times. DNA of the CDR3: TGTGCCAGCAGACCCCCGAGAGATACGCAGTATTTT. Protein product: CASRPPRDTQYF. The rearrangement links TRBV28 to TRBJ2-3; D unresolved. The CDR3 is 12 residues long. Germline assignment: CDR1 MDHEN and CDR2 SYDVKM. Trimming pared 6 bases from V and 5 bases from J, leaving 9 bases between.

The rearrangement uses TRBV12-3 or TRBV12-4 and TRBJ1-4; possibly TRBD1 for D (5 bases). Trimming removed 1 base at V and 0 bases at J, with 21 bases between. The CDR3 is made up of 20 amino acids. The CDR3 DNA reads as TGTGCCAGCAGTTTAGGGTTAGCAGGGCCGGCGGGGACAACTAATGAAAAACTGTTTTTT. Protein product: CASSLGLAGPAGTTNEKLFF.

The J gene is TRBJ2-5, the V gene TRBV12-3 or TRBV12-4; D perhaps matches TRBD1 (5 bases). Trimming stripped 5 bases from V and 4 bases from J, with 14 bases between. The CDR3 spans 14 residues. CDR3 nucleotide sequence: TGTGCCAGCAGTCCCCTGTGGCAGGGAGAGACCCAGTACTTC. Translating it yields CASSPLWQGETQYF.

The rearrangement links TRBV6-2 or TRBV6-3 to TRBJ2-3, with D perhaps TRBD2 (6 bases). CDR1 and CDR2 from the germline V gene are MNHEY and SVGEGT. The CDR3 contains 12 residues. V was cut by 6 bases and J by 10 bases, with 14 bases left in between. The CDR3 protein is CASSYTEGSQYF. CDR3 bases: TGTGCCAGCAGCTACACGGAGGGTTCGCAGTATTTT.

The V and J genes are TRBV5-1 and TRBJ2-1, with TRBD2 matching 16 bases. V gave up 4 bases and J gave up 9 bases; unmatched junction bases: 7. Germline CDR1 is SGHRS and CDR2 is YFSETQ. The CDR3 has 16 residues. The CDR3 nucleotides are TGCGCCAGCAGCGTCCACGGGACTAGCGGGAGGGGTGAGCAGTTCTTC. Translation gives CASSVHGTSGRGEQFF.

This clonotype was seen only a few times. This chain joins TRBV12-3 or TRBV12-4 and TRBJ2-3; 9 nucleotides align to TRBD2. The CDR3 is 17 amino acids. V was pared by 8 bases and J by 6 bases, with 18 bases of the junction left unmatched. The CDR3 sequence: CASSPYSVAGVTDTQYF. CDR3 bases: TGTGCCAGCTCCCCCTATAGTGTAGCGGGAGTTACGGATACGCAGTATTTT.

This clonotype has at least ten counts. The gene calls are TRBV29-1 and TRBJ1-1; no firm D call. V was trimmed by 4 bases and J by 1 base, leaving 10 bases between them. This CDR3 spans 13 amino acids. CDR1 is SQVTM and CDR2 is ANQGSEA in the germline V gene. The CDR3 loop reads CSVANIPNTEAFF. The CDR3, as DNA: TGCAGCGTTGCAAACATCCCGAACACTGAAGCTTTCTTT.

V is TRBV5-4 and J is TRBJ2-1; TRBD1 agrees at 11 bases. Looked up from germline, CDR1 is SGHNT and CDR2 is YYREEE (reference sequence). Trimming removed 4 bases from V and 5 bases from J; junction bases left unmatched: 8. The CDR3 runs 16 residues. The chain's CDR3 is CASSRKGQGVDNEQFF. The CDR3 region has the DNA TGTGCCAGCAGCCGAAAGGGACAGGGGGTGGACAATGAGCAGTTCTTC.

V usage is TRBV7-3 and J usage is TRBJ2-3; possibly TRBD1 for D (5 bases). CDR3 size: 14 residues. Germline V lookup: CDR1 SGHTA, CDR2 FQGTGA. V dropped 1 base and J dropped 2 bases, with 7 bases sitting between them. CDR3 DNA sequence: TGTGCCAGCAGCTTAAGCAGGGTCACAGATACGCAGTATTTT. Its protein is CASSLSRVTDTQYF.

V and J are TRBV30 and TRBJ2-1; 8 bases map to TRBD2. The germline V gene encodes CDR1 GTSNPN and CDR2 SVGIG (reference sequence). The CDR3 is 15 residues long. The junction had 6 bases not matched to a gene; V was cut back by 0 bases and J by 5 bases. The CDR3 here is CAWSVFAGGDNEQFF. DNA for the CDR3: TGTGCCTGGAGTGTCTTTGCGGGAGGCGACAATGAGCAGTTCTTC.

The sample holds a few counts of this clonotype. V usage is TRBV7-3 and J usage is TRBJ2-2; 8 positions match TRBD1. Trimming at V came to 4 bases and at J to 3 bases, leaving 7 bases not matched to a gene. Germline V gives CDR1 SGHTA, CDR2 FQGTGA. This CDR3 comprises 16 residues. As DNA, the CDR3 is TGTGCCAGCAGCTCGCCGGGACAGGCCGACACCGGGGAGCTGTTTTTT. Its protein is CASSSPGQADTGELFF.

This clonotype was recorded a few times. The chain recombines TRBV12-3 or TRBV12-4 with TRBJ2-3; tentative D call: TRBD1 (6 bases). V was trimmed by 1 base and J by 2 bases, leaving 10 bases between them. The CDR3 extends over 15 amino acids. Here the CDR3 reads CASSLGRQDTDTQYF. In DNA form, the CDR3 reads TGTGCCAGCAGTTTAGGGAGACAGGACACAGATACGCAGTATTTT.

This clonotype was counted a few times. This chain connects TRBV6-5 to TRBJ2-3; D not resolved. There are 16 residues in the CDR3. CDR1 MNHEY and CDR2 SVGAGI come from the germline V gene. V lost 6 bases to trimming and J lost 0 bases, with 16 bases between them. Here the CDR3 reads CASSPLGRTSTDTQYF. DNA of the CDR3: TGTGCCAGCAGCCCCCTTGGGCGCACTAGCACAGATACGCAGTATTTT.

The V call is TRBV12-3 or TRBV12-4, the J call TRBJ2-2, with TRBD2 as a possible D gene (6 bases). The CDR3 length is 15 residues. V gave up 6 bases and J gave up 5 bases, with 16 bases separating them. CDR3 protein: CASSLTPGLTGELFF. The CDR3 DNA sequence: TGTGCCAGCAGCCTTACACCGGGACTGACCGGGGAGCTGTTTTTT.

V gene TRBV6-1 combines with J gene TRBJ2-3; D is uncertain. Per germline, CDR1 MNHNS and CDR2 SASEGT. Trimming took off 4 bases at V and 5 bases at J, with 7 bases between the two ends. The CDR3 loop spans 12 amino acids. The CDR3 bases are TGTGCCAGCAGTGTGCTCGAAGATACGCAGTATTTT. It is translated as CASSVLEDTQYF.